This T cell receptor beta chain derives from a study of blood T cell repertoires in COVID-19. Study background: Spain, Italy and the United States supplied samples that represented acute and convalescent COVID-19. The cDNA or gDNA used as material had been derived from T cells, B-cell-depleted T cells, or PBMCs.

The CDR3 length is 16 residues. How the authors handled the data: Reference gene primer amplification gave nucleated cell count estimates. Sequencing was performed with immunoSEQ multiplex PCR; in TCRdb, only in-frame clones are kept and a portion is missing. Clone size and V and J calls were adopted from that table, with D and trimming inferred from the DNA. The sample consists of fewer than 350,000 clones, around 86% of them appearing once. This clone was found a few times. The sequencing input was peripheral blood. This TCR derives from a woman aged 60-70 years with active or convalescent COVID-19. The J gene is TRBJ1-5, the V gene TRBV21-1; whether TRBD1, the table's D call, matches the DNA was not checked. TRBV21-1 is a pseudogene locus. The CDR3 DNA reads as TGTGCCAGCAGCAGGACGGACAGGGGGCGAGATCAGCCCCAGCATTTT. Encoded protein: CASSRTDRGRDQPQHF.